The subject of this entry is one TCR beta chain. A read error may be the cause here, since a much bigger clone is one base away. CDR1 SGHKS and CDR2 YYEKEE come from the germline V gene (reference sequence). This CDR3 has 13 residues. Trimming took 1 base from V and 7 from J; bases not matched to a gene: 3. The authors' processing: Estimates of nucleated cell counts were drawn from the amplification of reference gene primers. Sequenced by immunoSEQ multiplex PCR; TCRdb stores in-frame clones only, minus some. D and trimming come from the DNA, and the V and J calls and clone size come from that table. Here the sample spans approximately 350,000 clones, 65% to 90% being singletons. The data derive from a study of blood T cell repertoires in COVID-19. A Seattle source enrolled patients during active infection and followed them longitudinally.

This TCR derives from a woman aged 55 to 70 with COVID-19, enrolled during active disease. Material: peripheral blood. The rearrangement uses TRBV5-5 and TRBJ1-2; 8 bases align to TRBD1. The CDR3 coding sequence is TGTGCCAGCAGCTTGCAGGGGGCGGGTGGCTACACCTTC. This sequence encodes CASSLQGAGGYTF. Full variable domain (rest looked up from reference TRBV5-5 and TRBJ1-2): DAGVTQSPTHLIKTRGQQVTLRCSPISGHKSVSWYQQVLGQGPQFIFQYYEKEERGRGNFPDRFSARQFPNYSSELNVNALLLGDSALYLCASSLQGAGGYTFGSGTRLTVV.